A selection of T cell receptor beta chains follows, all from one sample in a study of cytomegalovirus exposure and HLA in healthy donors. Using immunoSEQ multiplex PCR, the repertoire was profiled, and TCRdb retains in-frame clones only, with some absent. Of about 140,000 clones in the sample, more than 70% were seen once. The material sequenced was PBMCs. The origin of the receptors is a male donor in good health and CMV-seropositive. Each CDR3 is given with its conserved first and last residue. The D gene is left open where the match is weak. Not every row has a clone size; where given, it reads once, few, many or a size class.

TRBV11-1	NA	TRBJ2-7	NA	CASSLVGSGVTYEQYF	TGTGCCAGCAGCTTAGTTGGCTCAGGGGTTACCTACGAGCAGTACTTC
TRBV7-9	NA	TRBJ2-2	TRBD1	CASSGGTGNTGELFF	TGTGCCAGCAGCGGAGGGACAGGCAACACCGGGGAGCTGTTTTTT
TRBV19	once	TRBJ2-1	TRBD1	CASSMQGQGPSSYNEQFF	TGTGCCAGTAGTATGCAGGGACAGGGGCCGAGCTCCTACAATGAGCAGTTCTTC
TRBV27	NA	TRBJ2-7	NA	CASSLVGASYEQYF	TGTGCCAGCAGTTTAGTTGGAGCCTCCTACGAGCAGTACTTC
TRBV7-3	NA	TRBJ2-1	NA	CASSRGQSDYNEQFF	TGTGCCAGCAGCCGCGGGCAATCCGACTACAATGAGCAGTTCTTC
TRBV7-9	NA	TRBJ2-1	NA	CASSQGAGPSYNEQFF	TGTGCCAGCAGCCAAGGCGCAGGGCCCTCGTACAATGAGCAGTTCTTC
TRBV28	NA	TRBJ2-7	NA	CASSSRGEYEQYF	TGTGCCAGCAGTTCCAGGGGGGAATACGAGCAGTACTTC
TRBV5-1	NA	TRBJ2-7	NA	CASSWLSGRSYEQYF	TGCGCCAGCAGCTGGCTTAGCGGTCGCTCCTACGAGCAGTACTTC
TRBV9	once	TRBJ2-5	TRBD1	CASSVVGRGPETQYF	TGTGCCAGCAGCGTAGTTGGTAGGGGGCCAGAGACCCAGTACTTC
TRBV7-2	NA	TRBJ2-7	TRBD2	CASTEGIAGVTPDF	TGTGCCAGCACCGAAGGGATAGCGGGAGTGACTCCAGACTTC